Sequencing of this TCR beta chain was carried out in a study of shared clonotypes between healthy human individuals. Across the study: There were three CD4 naive, three CD4 memory, two CD8 naive and one CD8 memory plates per donor.

Each sorted subset replicate got 200 ng genomic DNA, roughly 33,000 genomes. Sequenced by immunoSEQ multiplex PCR; TCRdb stores in-frame clones only, minus some. The repertoire holds hundreds of thousands of clones, 95% seen once, with around 0.12% in the top ten. As defined, naive CD8 cells were CD45RO-negative and positively selected for CCR7, with terminally differentiated effector memory CD45RA+ cells excluded. Healthy HIV-negative adults with no recent acute infections or vaccinations were recruited as donors. The study's findings and limits: Generation probability values for non-shared clonotypes were lower than those for clonotypes shared by all four donors.

Concerning this clone itself: Its cognate antigen is unknown.

This clonotype was obtained from a woman in her 30s in good health. Sequenced: naive CD8+ T cells sorted from blood.

The CDR3 DNA is TGTGCCAGCAGCCCTAGGGTTCCTGGAAACACCATATATTTT. It encodes CASSPRVPGNTIYF. The chain carries TRBV27 and TRBJ1-3; D call uncertain. The CDR3 sequence is 14 residues long. Germline CDR1 reads MNHEY; CDR2 reads SMNVEV (reference sequence). With 6 bases removed from V and 2 bases from J, the gap between germline ends came to 11 bases.